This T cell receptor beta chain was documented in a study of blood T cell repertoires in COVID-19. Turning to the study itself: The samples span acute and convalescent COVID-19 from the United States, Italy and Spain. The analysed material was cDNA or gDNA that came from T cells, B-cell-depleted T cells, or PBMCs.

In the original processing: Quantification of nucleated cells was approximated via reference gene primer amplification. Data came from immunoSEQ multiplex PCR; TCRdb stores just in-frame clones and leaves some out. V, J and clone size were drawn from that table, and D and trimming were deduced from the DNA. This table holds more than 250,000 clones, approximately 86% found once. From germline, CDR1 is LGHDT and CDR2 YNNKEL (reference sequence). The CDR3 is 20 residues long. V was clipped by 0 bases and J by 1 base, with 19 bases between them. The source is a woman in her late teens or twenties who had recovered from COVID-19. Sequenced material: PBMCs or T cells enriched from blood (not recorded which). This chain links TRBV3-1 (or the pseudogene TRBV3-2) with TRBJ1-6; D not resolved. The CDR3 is CASSQEGCGGRESYNSPLHF. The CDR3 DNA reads TGTGCCAGCAGCCAAGAAGGGTGTGGAGGGAGGGAGTCCTATAATTCACCCCTCCACTTT.